The entry that follows covers one TCR beta chain sequence. CDR3 length: 16 amino acids. Germline CDR1 SGHAT, CDR2 FQNNGV. The J segment lost 0 bases and the V segment lost 5 bases, leaving 6 bases of the junction unmatched. The data stem from a study of cytomegalovirus exposure and HLA in healthy donors. This table comes from immunoSEQ multiplex PCR, and its TCRdb copy is limited to in-frame clones, with some not included. The table lists tens of thousands of clones, more than 95% of them singletons. Sequenced: PBMCs. The chain combines TRBV11-2 with TRBJ1-2, with 10 bases fitting TRBD1. This clonotype was obtained from a young man in good health and CMV-seronegative. The CDR3 DNA reads TGTGCCAGCAGCCCGGGGACAGGGGCTTCTAACTATGGCTACACCTTC. Translated, it gives CASSPGTGASNYGYTF. Complete variable domain (other parts from reference TRBV11-2 and TRBJ1-2): EAGVAQSPRYKIIEKRQSVAFWCNPISGHATLYWYQQILGQGPKLLIQFQNNGVVDDSQLPKDRFSAERLKGVDSTLKIQPAKLEDSAVYLCASSPGTGASNYGYTFGSGTRLTVV.